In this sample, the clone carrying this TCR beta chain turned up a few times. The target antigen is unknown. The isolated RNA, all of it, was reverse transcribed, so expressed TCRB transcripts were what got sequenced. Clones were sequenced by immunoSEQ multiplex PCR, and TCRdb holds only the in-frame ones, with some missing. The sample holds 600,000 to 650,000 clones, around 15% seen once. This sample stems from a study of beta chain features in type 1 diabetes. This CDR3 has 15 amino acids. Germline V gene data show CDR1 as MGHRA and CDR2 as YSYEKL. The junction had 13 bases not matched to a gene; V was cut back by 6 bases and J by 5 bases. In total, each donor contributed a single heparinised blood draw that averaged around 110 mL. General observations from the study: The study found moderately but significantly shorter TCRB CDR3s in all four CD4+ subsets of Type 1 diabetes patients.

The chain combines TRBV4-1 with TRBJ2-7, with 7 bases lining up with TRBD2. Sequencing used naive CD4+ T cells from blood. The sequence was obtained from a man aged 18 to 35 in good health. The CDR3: CASRLGTKRNDEQYF. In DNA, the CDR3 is TGCGCCAGCAGACTCGGGACTAAGCGGAACGACGAGCAGTACTTC.